This is a list of T cell receptor beta chains from one sample in a study of vaccination and CD4 T cells after COVID-19. TCRdb fed the PCR reads into MiXCR, producing one record per CDR3 protein. The sample shows about 12,000 distinct CDR3 sequences, around 61% of them seen only once. These receptors are not linked to any known antigen. Sequenced: CD4+ T cells from blood, cultured in vitro. The receptors derive from a human donor who had recovered from COVID-19. Both conserved end residues are part of each CDR3. A D gene is named only where the DNA matches it firmly. Expanded clones get a size class; other rows say once, few or many, or leave the size out.

D gene,clone size,J gene,V gene,CDR3 protein,CDR3 DNA
TRBD1,once,TRBJ2-7,TRBV30,CAWARGQGIQEQYF,TGTGCCTGGGCCAGGGGACAGGGAATTCAGGAGCAGTACTTC
-,once,TRBJ2-4,TRBV28,CAAGLHLAKNIQYF,TGTGCCGCAGGCCTGCACCTAGCCAAAAACATTCAGTACTTC
TRBD2,-,TRBJ2-7,TRBV7-3,CASSPGTSGSNEQYF,TGTGCCAGCAGCCCCGGGACTAGCGGGAGCAACGAGCAGTACTTC
-,few,TRBJ2-3,TRBV27,CASSARDGSTDTQYF,TGTGCCAGCAGTGCCCGGGACGGAAGCACAGATACGCAGTATTTT
-,once,TRBJ1-5,TRBV28,CASSSLDKYSNQPQHF,TGTGCCAGCAGTTCGCTAGATAAGTATAGCAATCAGCCCCAGCATTTT
TRBD1,few,TRBJ2-2,TRBV12-3/TRBV12-4,CASSVTGGGSTGELFF,TGTGCCAGCAGTGTCACAGGGGGCGGGAGCACCGGGGAGCTGTTTTTT
-,-,TRBJ1-6,TRBV20-1,CSARGGAGANLPLHF,TGCAGTGCTAGAGGGGGGGCGGGGGCTAATTTACCCCTCCACTTT
-,few,TRBJ1-2,TRBV7-6,CASSSGAGYGYTF,TGTGCCAGCAGCTCAGGGGCGGGCTATGGCTACACCTTC
TRBD2,-,TRBJ2-4,TRBV4-1,CASSQGLAVAKNIQYF,TGCGCCAGCAGCCAAGGGCTAGCGGTAGCCAAAAACATTCAGTACTTC
TRBD1,medium-sized,TRBJ1-1,TRBV20-1,CSVGQGATNTEAFF,TGCAGCGTCGGACAGGGGGCGACAAACACTGAAGCTTTCTTT
TRBD1,-,TRBJ1-2,TRBV18,CASSPRTGGGYTF,TGTGCCAGCTCACCAAGGACAGGTGGGGGCTACACCTTC
TRBD1,once,TRBJ1-2,TRBV5-5,CASSRERDRSYGYTF,TGTGCCAGCAGCCGGGAACGGGACAGATCCTATGGCTACACCTTC
-,-,TRBJ1-1,TRBV20-1,CSASGQLTVNTEAFF,TGCAGTGCTAGCGGTCAGCTTACCGTGAACACTGAAGCTTTCTTT
TRBD1,few,TRBJ1-1,TRBV19,CASKEGAAFF,TGTGCCTCAAAGGAGGGGGCAGCTTTCTTT
TRBD1,few,TRBJ1-5,TRBV20-1,CSARDISDRGLESNQPQHF,TGCAGTGCTAGAGATATTAGTGACAGGGGGCTTGAAAGCAATCAGCCCCAGCATTTT
TRBD1,-,TRBJ1-2,TRBV28,CASSSHSTGAPF,TGTGCCAGCAGTTCCCACTCGACAGGGGCTCCCTTC
TRBD2,-,TRBJ2-5,TRBV28,CASSFIGLAGAGETQYF,TGTGCCAGCAGTTTTATCGGACTAGCGGGAGCAGGCGAGACCCAGTACTTC
-,-,TRBJ2-7,TRBV12-3/TRBV12-4,CASSAPGHKSYEQYF,TGTGCCAGCAGTGCTCCGGGACATAAGTCCTACGAGCAGTACTTC
-,-,TRBJ2-2,TRBV27,CASSLFTGELFF,TGTGCCAGCAGTTTATTCACCGGGGAGCTGTTTTTT
TRBD1,-,TRBJ2-7,TRBV6-1,CASSERGQVRSYEQYF,TGTGCCAGCAGTGAAAGGGGACAGGTAAGATCCTACGAGCAGTACTTC
-,few,TRBJ1-1,TRBV6-1,CASSKAMNTEAFF,TGTGCCAGCAGCAAGGCCATGAACACTGAAGCTTTCTTT
TRBD1,once,TRBJ1-5,TRBV12-3/TRBV12-4,CASSPRGQGSNQPQHF,TGTGCCAGCAGCCCCCGGGGACAGGGTAGCAATCAGCCCCAGCATTTT
-,-,TRBJ2-3,TRBV24-1,CATSDFLSDTQYF,TGTGCCACCAGTGATTTTTTATCAGATACGCAGTATTTT
-,-,TRBJ2-3,TRBV11-1,CASSSNAYRDTQYF,TGTGCCAGCAGCTCGAACGCCTATCGAGATACGCAGTATTTT
-,few,TRBJ1-1,TRBV20-1,CSARSTLRANTEAFF,TGCAGTGCTAGATCCACTTTGAGGGCGAACACTGAAGCTTTCTTT
-,few,TRBJ2-7,TRBV7-6,CASSPSPRGIYEQYF,TGTGCCAGCAGCCCCTCCCCCCGGGGGATCTACGAGCAGTACTTC
TRBD2,-,TRBJ2-7,TRBV7-9,CASSLALRESSYEQYF,TGTGCCAGCAGCTTAGCGTTGCGGGAGAGCTCCTACGAGCAGTACTTC
TRBD1,-,TRBJ1-5,TRBV12-3/TRBV12-4,CASSSSLQGGQPQHF,TGTGCCAGCAGTTCTTCTCTACAAGGGGGCCAGCCCCAGCATTTT
-,-,TRBJ2-7,TRBV25-1,CASSDSRRGTYEQYF,TGTGCCAGCAGTGATTCTAGGAGGGGGACCTACGAGCAGTACTTC
-,few,TRBJ1-2,TRBV6-5,CASSYEYRGSNYGYTF,TGTGCCAGCAGTTACGAATATAGGGGCTCTAACTATGGCTACACCTTC
-,-,TRBJ1-6,TRBV7-2,CASSLGGGGHSPLHF,TGTGCCAGCAGCCTGGGGGGTGGAGGGCATTCACCCCTCCACTTT
-,-,TRBJ2-7,TRBV19,CASSIGSGVSREQYF,TGTGCCAGTAGTATAGGGTCAGGGGTTTCGCGAGAGCAGTACTTC
TRBD1,-,TRBJ2-5,TRBV11-3,CASSLGRGQQETQYF,TGTGCCAGCAGCTTAGGACGGGGACAGCAAGAGACCCAGTACTTC
TRBD1,-,TRBJ1-5,TRBV28,CASSNIDRQGALRNQPQHF,TGTGCCAGCAGTAATATCGATAGACAGGGGGCGTTAAGGAATCAGCCCCAGCATTTT
-,-,TRBJ2-5,TRBV7-9,CASSLFPAETQYF,TGTGCCAGCAGCTTATTCCCAGCCGAGACCCAGTACTTC
TRBD2,-,TRBJ2-7,TRBV7-9,CASSASGSTSEQYF,TGTGCCAGCAGCGCTAGCGGGAGTACATCCGAGCAGTACTTC
TRBD1,few,TRBJ1-5,TRBV19,CASSIDGPAGTGGRPQHF,TGTGCCAGTAGTATAGATGGACCCGCCGGAACAGGGGGACGGCCCCAGCATTTT
-,-,TRBJ1-6,TRBV5-1,CASSPDQNSPLHF,TGCGCCAGCAGTCCAGACCAAAATTCACCCCTCCACTTT
TRBD1,few,TRBJ1-1,TRBV11-2,CASSPRTGGSYTEAFF,TGTGCCAGCAGCCCCCGGACAGGGGGCTCCTACACTGAAGCTTTCTTT
-,once,TRBJ1-2,TRBV4-3,CASSLEGGRGYTF,TGCGCCAGCAGCCTCGAAGGAGGGCGAGGCTACACCTTC
TRBD2,-,TRBJ2-1,TRBV6-4,CASSDLAGGEYNEQFF,TGTGCCAGCAGTGATCTAGCGGGAGGGGAATACAATGAGCAGTTCTTC